Listed here are 7 T cell receptor beta chains from one sample, sequenced in a study of blood T cell repertoires in COVID-19. The method was immunoSEQ multiplex PCR; TCRdb's version includes in-frame clones alone and lacks a portion of them. Of about 100,000 clones listed, 90% to 95% were seen once; the top ten hold 6%. The sample comprised peripheral blood. The receptors stem from a human donor in a cohort sampled during active COVID-19.

V usage is TRBV19 and J usage is TRBJ1-1; D gene uncertain. The germline V gene has CDR1 LNHDA and CDR2 SQIVND (reference sequence). The CDR3 is 11 amino acids. V lost 7 bases to trimming and J lost 3 bases, with 6 bases between them. This CDR3 reads CASTSDTEAFF. For the CDR3, the DNA is TGTGCCAGTACCTCGGACACTGAAGCTTTCTTT.

The CDR3 nucleotides are TGTGCCAGCAGCCTGACAGCAATTGGAAACACCATATATTTT. It is translated as CASSLTAIGNTIYF. The rearrangement uses TRBV3-1 (or the pseudogene TRBV3-2) and TRBJ1-3, with D possibly matching TRBD1 (5 bases). V lost 4 bases and J lost 3, with 10 bases in between. This CDR3 has 14 residues. Germline CDR1 and CDR2: LGHDT and YNNKEL (reference sequence).

This clone is a singleton in its sample. The chain links TRBV12-3 or TRBV12-4 to TRBJ2-1; D is perhaps TRBD1 (5 bases). The CDR3 is 13 amino acids. V lost 5 bases, J lost 5 bases, and 10 bases lay in between. CDR3 DNA: TGTGCCAGCAGTACCCTGGGGCACAATGAGCAGTTCTTC. It specifies CASSTLGHNEQFF.

The rearrangement uses TRBV24-1 and TRBJ2-1; 7 nucleotides agree with TRBD2. The germline V gene encodes CDR1 KGHDR and CDR2 SFDVKD. The CDR3 covers 13 residues. V lost 7 bases, J lost 5 bases, and 4 bases stayed unmatched. Here the CDR3 DNA reads TGTGCCACCAGAGCGGGGAACAACAATGAGCAGTTCTTC. Translated, it gives CATRAGNNNEQFF.

The gene calls are TRBV28 and TRBJ1-5; the D is unclear. From germline, CDR1 is MDHEN and CDR2 SYDVKM. The CDR3 has 13 residues. The V end was cut by 8 bases, the J end by 0 bases, with 8 bases between. The CDR3 loop is CASLDYSNQPQHF. The CDR3 DNA reads TGTGCCAGCCTTGACTATAGCAATCAGCCCCAGCATTTT.

V usage is TRBV5-1 and J usage is TRBJ2-7; 7 bases agree with TRBD1. This CDR3 region has 15 residues. V trimming: 0 bases; J trimming: 6 bases; junction bases outside the gene matches: 9. Germline V gene sequence: CDR1 SGHRS, CDR2 YFSETQ. The CDR3 sequence is CASSLGDRVVAEQYF. As DNA, the CDR3 is TGCGCCAGCAGCTTGGGTGACAGGGTTGTTGCCGAGCAGTACTTC.

V and J are TRBV6-5 and TRBJ1-6; D is unclear. Trimming shortened V by 0 bases and J by 6 bases, and 12 bases separated the two germline ends. Germline lookup yields CDR1 MNHEY and CDR2 SVGAGI. The CDR3 is 16 residues long. The CDR3: CASSYSGFQSNSPLHF. CDR3 nucleotide sequence: TGTGCCAGCAGTTACTCGGGCTTTCAGTCTAATTCACCCCTCCACTTT.